Described below is a single T cell receptor (beta chain) sequence and its context. What this receptor recognizes is not known. Within one base of it there is no much larger clone, and no base qualities were kept. This specimen comes from a study of OX40 agonist ivuxolimab in advanced cancers. Describing the broader study: The costimulatory receptor OX40 (CD134) was targeted by ivuxolimab, a fully human IgG2 agonistic monoclonal antibody. Prior anti-PD-1, anti-PD-L1 or anti-CTLA-4 therapy was permitted, and 30% to 50% of dose-escalation patients had received checkpoint inhibitors. Partial responses occurred in three dose-escalation patients: two with cutaneous melanoma and one with hepatocellular carcinoma. The point of sequencing TCRbeta in the periphery was to test whether ivuxolimab changed TCR sequence diversity and drove clonal T-cell expansion. Of the roughly 52 dose-escalation patients, hepatocellular carcinoma was present in roughly 19, melanoma in about 15, renal cell carcinoma in 9 and head and neck cancer in 9. The paper covers the monotherapy dose-escalation part of the phase I ivuxolimab trial, which included N = 52 patients. Intravenous ivuxolimab was administered to patients every 2 weeks at six dose levels: 0.01, 0.1, 0.3, 1.5, 3 and 10 mg/kg. In the dose-escalation cohort, 75% to 90% of patients were male, and the mean age was 60 years with a range of about 20 to 90.

V sheds 0 bases and J sheds 0 bases, leaving 10 bases between their ends. For CDR1 and CDR2, the germline V gene lists SGHRS and YFSETQ. Including cysteine and phenylalanine, the CDR3 has 15 amino acids. Only the CDR3 portion is preserved as DNA: 45 bases, with reading frame beginning at the first base. Here is what the overall study found, with its caveats: After ivuxolimab, CD8+ T cells had more expanded clones than CD4+ T cells on average. The antigen specificity of the peripheral T cells that underwent clonal expansion was not determined. Low levels of normalized T-cell clonal expansion were also shown by some nonresponding patients. At doses of 0.1 to 3.0 mg/kg, clonal expansion of both CD4+ and CD8+ blood T cells was observed from baseline to week 6. Partial responders in the 0.1-3.0 mg/kg groups had among the lowest normalized peripheral clonal expansion, especially among CD8+ T cells.

Patients with autoimmune disease history or receiving systemic immunosuppression were excluded from the trial. Peripheral blood for TCR sequencing was collected from all dose cohorts at baseline, on cycle 4 day 1, and on cycle 7 day 1. Samples were obtained from an open-label, multicenter, first-in-human phase I dose-escalation trial of ivuxolimab. The trial enrolled adults with locally advanced or metastatic head and neck squamous cell, hepatocellular, melanoma or renal cell carcinoma. Before TCR sequencing, CD4+ and CD8+ T cells were separately sorted from peripheral blood. Genomic DNA was isolated from the sorted cells so that the TCRbeta CDR3 region could be sequenced. The immunoSEQ Assay was used to sequence the TCRbeta CDR3 regions. TCRdb carries this immuneACCESS record with in-frame sequences only. Its versions omit some clonotypes, under half of them owing to an unresolved V gene in the studies checked, with the rest unexplained. The sample includes tens of thousands of clones, with 91% observed a single time. The ten top clones hold about 0.3% of the sample.

The receptor chain draws on TRBV5-1 and TRBJ2-7, and the D gene may be TRBD2, 5 bases matching. The sequencing used CD4+ or CD8+ T cells sorted from blood, collected in a trial of the OX40 agonist ivuxolimab. This clonotype originated in an adult with an advanced solid tumor such as melanoma, head and neck, liver or kidney cancer. The DNA is as follows: TGCGCCAGCAGCTTGGGGGAAGGGAGCTCCTACGAGCAGTACTTC. Its translation reads: CASSLGEGSSYEQYF.